The 21 T cell receptor beta chains presented below share a single source sample, sequenced in a study of T cell repertoires in cytomegalovirus infection. Each CDR3 protein gets one entry after TCRdb re-called the reads with MiXCR. This sample has under 850,000 distinct CDR3 sequences, with 35% found just once. Sample: PBMCs. Source of these receptors: a human donor in good health (CMV status not recorded). Some clones in this sample may be carry-over from other donors' samples.

Note on this clonotype: At one end the junction does not follow the germline gene, possibly because of a read error. The chain has TRBV7-6 and TRBJ2-2; D is perhaps TRBD1 (6 bases). The CDR3 length is 15 residues. CDR1 is SGHVS, CDR2 FNYEAQ, per germline. CDR3 bases: TGTGCCAGCAGCTTAGAGGACAGAGACACCGGGGAGCTTGTTTTT. It specifies CASSLEDRDTGELVF.

This clonotype was picked up many times. The gene calls are TRBV28 and TRBJ1-2, with a tentative D call TRBD1 (6 bases). V lost 7 bases to trimming and J lost 4 bases, with 13 bases between them. The CDR3 is 13 amino acids. CDR1 is MDHEN and CDR2 is SYDVKM in the germline V gene. This CDR3 is CASIGGPPYGYTF. DNA for the CDR3: TGTGCCAGCATTGGGGGGCCCCCCTATGGCTACACCTTC.

This chain uses TRBV7-2 with TRBJ2-1; 9 nucleotides align to TRBD2. CDR1 and CDR2 from the germline V gene are SGHTA and FQGNSA. The CDR3 runs to 20 residues. Trimming at V came to 0 bases and at J to 0 bases, leaving 12 bases not matched to a gene. The CDR3 protein is CASSLAGLAGIPSSYNEQFF. The CDR3 nucleotides are TGTGCCAGCAGCTTAGCGGGGCTAGCGGGGATCCCCAGCTCCTACAATGAGCAGTTCTTC.

In this sample, this clonotype turned up many times. The chain links TRBV7-2 to TRBJ2-7; possibly TRBD1 for D (6 bases). Germline CDR1 SGHTA, CDR2 FQGNSA. V was shortened by 5 bases and J by 5 bases, with 16 bases between the two germline ends. The CDR3 is 14 residues long. The CDR3 sequence is CASSDTGSAHEQYF. DNA of the CDR3: TGTGCCAGCAGCGACACAGGGTCAGCCCACGAGCAGTACTTC.

This sequence joins TRBV5-4 and TRBJ2-5; D may correspond to TRBD1 or TRBD2 (5 bases each). CDR3 length equals 15 residues. CDR1 SGHNT and CDR2 YYREEE come from the germline V gene (reference sequence). V lost 3 bases to trimming and J lost 5 bases, with 17 bases between them. This chain's CDR3 is CASSSGPNPFETQYF. In DNA, the CDR3 is TGTGCCAGCAGCTCGGGGCCCAACCCCTTCGAGACCCAGTACTTC.

This clonotype was found many times. The CDR3 region has the DNA TGTGCCAGCAGCCAGGACAGAGATCAAGAGACCCAGTACTTC. It codes for CASSQDRDQETQYF. The chain is built from TRBV7-6 and TRBJ2-5; D may be TRBD1 (6 bases). Germline-derived CDR1 and CDR2 are SGHVS and FNYEAQ. The CDR3 consists of 14 residues. With 5 bases removed from V and 2 bases from J, the gap between germline ends came to 12 bases. Looking up the rest from reference TRBV7-6 and TRBJ2-5 gives the full variable domain: GAGVSQSPRYKVTKRGQDVALRCDPISGHVSLYWYRQALGQGPEFLTYFNYEAQQDKSGLPNDRFSAERPEGSISTLTIQRTEQRDSAMYRCASSQDRDQETQYFGPGTRLLVL.

The rearrangement links TRBV7-3 to TRBJ1-1; D is undetermined. Trimming pared 3 bases from V and 12 bases from J, leaving 17 bases between. The CDR3 totals 13 residues. The germline CDR1 and CDR2 sequences are SGHTA and FQGTGA. CDR3 protein: CASSFKGGTESFF. CDR3 DNA sequence: TGTGCCAGCAGCTTTAAGGGTGGTACGGAATCTTTCTTT.

V and J are TRBV10-3 and TRBJ2-7; D not certain. The CDR3 loop spans 14 amino acids. The germline V and J ends were trimmed by 4 bases and 0 bases, with 10 bases remaining between them. Germline V CDR1 and CDR2: ENHRY, SYGVKD. CDR3 bases: TGTGCCATCAGTGGGACGTCCAGCTCCTACGAGCAGTACTTC. Translated, it gives CAISGTSSSYEQYF.

In its sample, this clonotype was seen a few times. V gene TRBV12-3 or TRBV12-4 combines with J gene TRBJ2-1; 11 bases are shared with TRBD2. Unmatched junction bases numbered 17, after V lost 2 bases and J lost 5 bases. This CDR3 comprises 20 residues. The CDR3 is CASSLPPTLRLAGKDNEQFF. CDR3 in DNA: TGTGCCAGCAGTTTACCACCTACCCTAAGACTAGCGGGGAAAGACAATGAGCAGTTCTTC.

V and J are TRBV12-3 or TRBV12-4 and TRBJ1-6; D gene ambiguous. V shed 10 bases and J shed 0 bases, with 13 bases lying between them. This CDR3 is 15 amino acids long. CDR3 sequence reads: CATRPRSSYNSPLHF. In nucleotides, the CDR3 is TGTGCCACCAGGCCCCGTAGCTCCTATAATTCACCCCTCCACTTT.

The table lists this clonotype with a few counts. The chain carries TRBV6-6 and TRBJ2-7; 10 bases align to TRBD2. The CDR3 runs to 17 residues. Germline V gene sequence: CDR1 MNHNY, CDR2 SVGAGI (reference sequence). V was clipped by 6 bases and J by 0 bases; unmatched bases: 11. The CDR3 region is CASRGRLAGASSYEQYF. CDR3 DNA sequence: TGTGCCAGCAGGGGGAGGCTAGCGGGGGCTAGCTCCTACGAGCAGTACTTC.

This chain links TRBV5-6 with TRBJ1-1, with 7 bases identical to TRBD1. Germline assignment: CDR1 SGHDT and CDR2 YYEEEE. The CDR3 extends over 16 amino acids. The ends lost 6 bases at V and 4 bases at J; junction bases unmatched: 15. CDR3 sequence: CASILLSTGRRTEAFF. The CDR3 DNA sequence: TGTGCCAGCATCCTATTGTCGACAGGGCGGCGCACTGAAGCTTTCTTT.

This clonotype was seen a few times. The V gene is TRBV2, the J gene TRBJ2-7; either TRBD1 or TRBD2 may fit D (6 bases each). The V and J ends lost 1 base and 4 bases respectively, with 14 bases between them. This CDR3 is built from 15 residues. CDR1 SNHLY and CDR2 FYNNEI come from the germline V gene. DNA for the CDR3: TGTGCCAGCAGTGAAGAGGGGGGCGGTCTTTACGAGCAGTACTTC. Protein: CASSEEGGGLYEQYF.

This clonotype has ten or more counts. V is TRBV7-2 and J is TRBJ2-7; D not certain. Trimming cost V 5 bases and J 1 base, with 12 bases left between them. Germline CDR1 is SGHTA and CDR2 is FQGNSA. The CDR3 spans 14 residues. CDR3 protein: CASSPYGGSYEQYF. In DNA, the CDR3 is TGTGCCAGCAGCCCCTATGGCGGATCCTACGAGCAGTACTTC.

Points on this clonotype: Compared with germline, one end of the junction differs, possibly owing to a read error. V usage is TRBV28 and J usage is TRBJ1-2; 7 bases agree with TRBD1. Germline loops: CDR1 MDHEN, CDR2 SYDVKM. The CDR3 spans 12 residues. The DNA for the CDR3 is TGTGCCAGCACCCTCCCGGGGGACAGTAGGAAATTC. As protein: CASTLPGDSRKF.

Concerning this clonotype: An end of the junction does not agree with germline; a read error may underlie this. V and J are TRBV6-2 or TRBV6-3 and TRBJ2-1; no definite D call. The CDR3 totals 15 residues. Germline V gives CDR1 MNHEY, CDR2 SVGEGT. The CDR3 DNA reads TGTGACAGCAGATTAGGACCCAGCTCCTACAATGAGCAGTTCTTC. It codes for CDSRLGPSSYNEQFF.

This clonotype has only one observation. The genes are TRBV5-6 and TRBJ1-4, with 10 nucleotides matching TRBD1. Germline V gene lookup returns CDR1 SGHDT and CDR2 YYEEEE. The CDR3 has 15 amino acids. V shed 3 bases and J 7 bases; nucleotides not matched to a gene: 6. This CDR3 reads CASSSVTGGVEKLFF. CDR3 in DNA: TGTGCCAGCAGCTCGGTGACAGGGGGCGTTGAAAAACTGTTTTTT.

This clonotype was counted a few times. The rearrangement links TRBV27 to TRBJ1-1, with TRBD1 matching 10 bases. The V segment lost 5 bases and the J segment 4 bases; nucleotides outside the gene matches: 4. Germline assignment: CDR1 MNHEY and CDR2 SMNVEV (reference sequence). CDR3 length equals 14 residues. CDR3 loop: CASSIGTGVTEAFF. CDR3 sequence (DNA): TGTGCCAGCAGTATAGGGACAGGGGTCACTGAAGCTTTCTTT.

This clonotype appeared a single time. CDR3 nucleotides: TGTGCCAGCAGCCAAGACCCTATAGGGGGCTACACCTTC. It translates to CASSQDPIGGYTF. V gene TRBV3-1 combines with J gene TRBJ1-2; D is unclear. Germline V CDR1 and CDR2: LGHDT, YNNKEL (reference sequence). V was cut by 0 bases and J by 8 bases, with 10 bases left in between. The CDR3 extends over 13 amino acids.

In its sample, this clonotype was seen many times. The CDR3 here is CASSAGGRGLGDNEQFF. Written as DNA, the CDR3 is TGTGCCAGCAGCGCCGGTGGTAGGGGACTAGGGGACAATGAGCAGTTCTTC. The chain recombines TRBV7-8 with TRBJ2-1; 8 bases align to TRBD2. CDR1 is SGHVS, CDR2 FQNEAQ, per germline. CDR3 length: 17 residues. J lost 5 bases, V lost 5 bases, and 14 bases had no gene match.

This clonotype was seen at least ten times. This chain uses TRBV7-2 with TRBJ2-3, with unresolved D. Trimming removed 6 bases at V and 0 bases at J, with 16 bases between. The CDR3 contains 16 residues. Germline V gene sequence: CDR1 SGHTA, CDR2 FQGNSA. CDR3 nucleotides: TGTGCCAGCAGTCCAAAAGGGCTTCCTAGCACAGATACGCAGTATTTT. Its protein is CASSPKGLPSTDTQYF.